This T cell receptor beta chain was obtained from a study of identical twins. Template switching introduced a universal primer site, and the cDNA bore unique molecular identifiers. TCRdb re-derived calls from the 5' RACE reads in MiXCR, one entry per CDR3 protein. The sample gives approximately 250,000 distinct CDR3 sequences, over 5.5% of which show up once; approximately 14% is in the top ten. Healthy Caucasians, and only they, were the donors. This clonotype occurred a few times. The sample also formed part of further work on T cells expressing NK-cell markers. As that report states: According to the study, TCR beta repertoires originated from sorted CD3+CD56+NKG2C+, CD3+CD56+NKG2C- and CD3+CD56-NKG2C+ T cells. Among CD8+ T cells from six donors, dominant NKG2C+ clonotypes accounted for roughly 1.0-7.0%.

The TCR originated in a woman aged 18-35 years in good health. Sequencing input: CD8+ T cells sorted from blood.

CDR3 nucleotides: TGTGCCAGCAGCTGGACTAGCGACACCTACGAGCAGTACTTC. Its translation: CASSWTSDTYEQYF. This rearrangement joins TRBV5-6 to TRBJ2-7; 9 nucleotides match TRBD2. The J segment lost 2 bases and the V segment lost 3 bases, leaving 3 bases of the junction unmatched. CDR3 length: 14 residues. Germline-derived CDR1 and CDR2 are SGHDT and YYEEEE. The full variable domain, its missing parts supplied by reference TRBV5-6 and TRBJ2-7, is DAGVTQSPTHLIKTRGQQVTLRCSPKSGHDTVSWYQQALGQGPQFIFQYYEEEERQRGNFPDRFSGHQFPNYSSELNVNALLLGDSALYLCASSWTSDTYEQYFGPGTRLTVT.